This TCR beta chain was recovered during a study of identical twins. MiXCR, applied by TCRdb to the 5' RACE reads, yields one record per CDR3 protein. The repertoire holds around 490,000 distinct CDR3 sequences, roughly 15% seen once, with 0.35% to 0.45% in the top ten. This clonotype was seen a handful of times. Antigen unknown. V lost 3 bases, J lost 2 bases, and 20 bases lay in between. The CDR3 loop spans 17 amino acids. Study-level findings and limits: Out-of-frame alpha sequences common to twins were enriched for low generation probability.

Another study also made use of these data, one on yellow fever vaccine responses in identical twins.

V gene TRBV12-3 or TRBV12-4 combines with J gene TRBJ2-7, with D perhaps TRBD1 (6 bases). The receptor comes from a woman under 30 in good health. The specimen was CD4+ T cells sorted from blood. The CDR3 protein is CASSLNFRSRGTYEQYF. CDR3 bases: TGTGCCAGCAGTTTGAATTTTAGGTCCAGGGGTACCTACGAGCAGTACTTC.